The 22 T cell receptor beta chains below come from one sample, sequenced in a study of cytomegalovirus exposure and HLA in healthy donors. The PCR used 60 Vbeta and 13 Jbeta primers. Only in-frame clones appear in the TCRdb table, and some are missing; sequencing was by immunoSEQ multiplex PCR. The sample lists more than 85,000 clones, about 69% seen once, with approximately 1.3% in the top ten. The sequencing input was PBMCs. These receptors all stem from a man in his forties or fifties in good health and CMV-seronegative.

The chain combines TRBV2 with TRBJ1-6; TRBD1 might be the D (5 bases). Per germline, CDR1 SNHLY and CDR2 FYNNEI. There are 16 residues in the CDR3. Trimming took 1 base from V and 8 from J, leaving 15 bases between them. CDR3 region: CASSEGWGGEDSPLHF. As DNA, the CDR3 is TGTGCCAGCAGTGAAGGGTGGGGCGGGGAAGATTCACCCCTCCACTTT.

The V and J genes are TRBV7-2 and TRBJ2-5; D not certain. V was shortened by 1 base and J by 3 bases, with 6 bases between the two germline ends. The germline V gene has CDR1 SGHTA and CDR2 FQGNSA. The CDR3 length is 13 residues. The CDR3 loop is CASSLVTKETQYF. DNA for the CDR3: TGTGCCAGCAGCTTAGTAACTAAAGAGACCCAGTACTTC. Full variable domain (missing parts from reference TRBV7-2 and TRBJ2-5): GAGVSQSPSNKVTEKGKDVELRCDPISGHTALYWYRQSLGQGLEFLIYFQGNSAPDKSGLPSDRFSAERTGGSVSTLTIQRTQQEDSAVYLCASSLVTKETQYFGPGTRLLVL.

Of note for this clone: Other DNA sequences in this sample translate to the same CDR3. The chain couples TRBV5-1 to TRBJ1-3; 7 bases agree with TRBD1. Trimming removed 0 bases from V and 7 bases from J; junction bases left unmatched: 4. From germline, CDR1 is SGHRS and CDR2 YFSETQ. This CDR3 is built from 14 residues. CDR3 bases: TGCGCCAGCAGCTTGGGGGACAGAGGGAACACCATATATTTT. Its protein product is CASSLGDRGNTIYF.

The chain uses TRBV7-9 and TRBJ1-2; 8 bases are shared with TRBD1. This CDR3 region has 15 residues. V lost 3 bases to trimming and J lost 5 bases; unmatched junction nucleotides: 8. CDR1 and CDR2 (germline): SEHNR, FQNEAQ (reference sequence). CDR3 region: CASSFPGGYSYGYTF. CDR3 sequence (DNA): TGTGCCAGCAGCTTCCCAGGGGGCTATTCATATGGCTACACCTTC.

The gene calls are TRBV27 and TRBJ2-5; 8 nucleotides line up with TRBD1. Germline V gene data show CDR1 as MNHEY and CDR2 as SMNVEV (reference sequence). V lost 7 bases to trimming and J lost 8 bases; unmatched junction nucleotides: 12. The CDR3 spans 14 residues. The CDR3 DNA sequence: TGTGCCAGCATCGGGCTGGACAGGGATCGAACCCAGTACTTC. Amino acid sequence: CASIGLDRDRTQYF.

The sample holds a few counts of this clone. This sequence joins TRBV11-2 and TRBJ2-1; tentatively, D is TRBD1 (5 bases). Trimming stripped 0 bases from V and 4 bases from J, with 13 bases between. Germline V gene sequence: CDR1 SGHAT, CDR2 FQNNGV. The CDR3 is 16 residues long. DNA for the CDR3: TGTGCCAGCAGCTTAGATGGGCAGGGCTTTTACAATGAGCAGTTCTTC. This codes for CASSLDGQGFYNEQFF.

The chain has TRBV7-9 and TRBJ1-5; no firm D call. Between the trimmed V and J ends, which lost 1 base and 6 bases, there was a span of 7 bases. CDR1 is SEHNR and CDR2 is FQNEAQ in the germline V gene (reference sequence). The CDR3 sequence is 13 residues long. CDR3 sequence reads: CASSLDGGQPQHF. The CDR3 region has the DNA TGTGCCAGCAGCTTAGACGGCGGTCAGCCCCAGCATTTT.

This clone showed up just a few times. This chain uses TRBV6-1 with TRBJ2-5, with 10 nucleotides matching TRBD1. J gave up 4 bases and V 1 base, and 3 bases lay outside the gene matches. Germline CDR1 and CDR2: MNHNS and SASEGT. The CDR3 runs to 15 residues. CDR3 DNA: TGTGCCAGCAGTGAAGGACAGGGGGCGAGAGAGACCCAGTACTTC. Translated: CASSEGQGARETQYF.

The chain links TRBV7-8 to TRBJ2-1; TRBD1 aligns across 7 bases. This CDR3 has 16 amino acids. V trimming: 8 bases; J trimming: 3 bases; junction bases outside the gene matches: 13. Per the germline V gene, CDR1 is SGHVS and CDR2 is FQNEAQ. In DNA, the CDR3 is TGTGCCAGCCGGGGACCTAAGACAGGGAACTACAATGAGCAGTTCTTC. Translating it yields CASRGPKTGNYNEQFF.

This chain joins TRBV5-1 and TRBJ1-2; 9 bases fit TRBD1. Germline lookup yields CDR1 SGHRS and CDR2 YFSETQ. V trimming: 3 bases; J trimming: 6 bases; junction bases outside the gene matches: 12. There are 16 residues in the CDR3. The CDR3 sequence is CASSSDGQGLGDGYTF. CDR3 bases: TGCGCCAGCAGCTCGGACGGACAGGGGCTCGGGGATGGCTACACCTTC.

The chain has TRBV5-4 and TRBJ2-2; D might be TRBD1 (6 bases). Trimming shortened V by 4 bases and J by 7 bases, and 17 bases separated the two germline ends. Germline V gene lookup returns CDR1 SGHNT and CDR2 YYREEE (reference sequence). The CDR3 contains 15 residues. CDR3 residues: CASSGTLQGGGELFF. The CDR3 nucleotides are TGTGCCAGCAGCGGGACCCTTCAAGGGGGCGGGGAGCTGTTTTTT.

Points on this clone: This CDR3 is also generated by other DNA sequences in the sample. CDR3 DNA sequence: TGCGCCAGCAGCCTATCAGGGAACTATGGCTACACCTTC. Residues: CASSLSGNYGYTF. The gene calls are TRBV5-1 and TRBJ1-2; a weak D match, TRBD1 (5 bases). This CDR3 contains 13 residues. Germline V gives CDR1 SGHRS, CDR2 YFSETQ. V lost 4 bases and J 2 bases, leaving 9 bases between the germline ends.

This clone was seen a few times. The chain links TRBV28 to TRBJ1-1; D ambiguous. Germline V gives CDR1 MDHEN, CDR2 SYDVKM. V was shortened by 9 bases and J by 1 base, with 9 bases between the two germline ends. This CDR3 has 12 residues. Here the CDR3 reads CARRDSNTEAFF. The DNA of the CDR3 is TGTGCCAGGAGGGATTCGAACACTGAAGCTTTCTTT.

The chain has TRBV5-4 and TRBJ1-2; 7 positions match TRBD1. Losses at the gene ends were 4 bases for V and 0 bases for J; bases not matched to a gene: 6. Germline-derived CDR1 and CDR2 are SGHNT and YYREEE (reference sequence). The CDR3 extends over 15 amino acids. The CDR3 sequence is CASSPGTATNYGYTF. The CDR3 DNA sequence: TGTGCCAGCAGCCCAGGGACAGCCACTAACTATGGCTACACCTTC.

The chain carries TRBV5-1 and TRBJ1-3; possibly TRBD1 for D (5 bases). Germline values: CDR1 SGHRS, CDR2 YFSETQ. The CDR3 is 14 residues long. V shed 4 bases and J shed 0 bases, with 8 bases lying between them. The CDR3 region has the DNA TGCGCCAGCAGCCCGGGGGACTCTGGAAACACCATATATTTT. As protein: CASSPGDSGNTIYF.

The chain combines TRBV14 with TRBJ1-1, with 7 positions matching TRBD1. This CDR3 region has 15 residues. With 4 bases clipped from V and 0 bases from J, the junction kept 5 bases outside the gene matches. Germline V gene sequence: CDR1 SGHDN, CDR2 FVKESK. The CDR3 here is CASSRFGQVNTEAFF. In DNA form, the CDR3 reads TGTGCCAGCAGCCGATTCGGACAGGTGAACACTGAAGCTTTCTTT.

For the CDR3, the DNA is TGTGCCATCAGTGAGTTTGGGTTGGGGACAGGGGACTCTGGGGCCAACGTCCTGACTTTC. Translation gives CAISEFGLGTGDSGANVLTF. V is TRBV10-3 and J is TRBJ2-6; 10 bases agree with TRBD1. Unmatched junction bases numbered 9, after V lost 1 base and J lost 0 bases. The CDR3 covers 20 residues. The germline V gene has CDR1 ENHRY and CDR2 SYGVKD.

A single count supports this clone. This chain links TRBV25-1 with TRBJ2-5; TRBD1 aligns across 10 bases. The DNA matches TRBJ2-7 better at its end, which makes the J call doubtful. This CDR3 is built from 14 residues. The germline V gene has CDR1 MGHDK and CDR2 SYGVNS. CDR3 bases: TGTGCCAGCAGTGAGGGACAGGGGATCTACGAGCAGTACTTC. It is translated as CASSEGQGIYEQYF.

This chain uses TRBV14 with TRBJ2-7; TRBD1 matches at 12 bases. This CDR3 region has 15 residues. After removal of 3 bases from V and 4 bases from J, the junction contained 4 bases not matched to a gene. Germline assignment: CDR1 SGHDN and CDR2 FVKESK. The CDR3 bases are TGTGCCAGCAGCCATCCGGGACAGGGGGCGTACGAGCAGTACTTC. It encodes CASSHPGQGAYEQYF.

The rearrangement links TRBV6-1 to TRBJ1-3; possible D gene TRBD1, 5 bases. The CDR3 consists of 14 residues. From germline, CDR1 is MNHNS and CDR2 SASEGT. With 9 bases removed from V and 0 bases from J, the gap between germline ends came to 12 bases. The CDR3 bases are TGTGCCAGGACCTACAGGACCTCTGGAAACACCATATATTTT. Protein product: CARTYRTSGNTIYF.

The CDR3 bases are TGTGCCAGTAGTACCCGCAGCTACAATGAGCAGTTCTTC. Translating gives CASSTRSYNEQFF. V and J are TRBV19 and TRBJ2-1, with unresolved D. The V end was cut by 4 bases, the J end by 3 bases, with 7 bases between. This CDR3 spans 13 amino acids. The germline V gene has CDR1 LNHDA and CDR2 SQIVND (reference sequence).

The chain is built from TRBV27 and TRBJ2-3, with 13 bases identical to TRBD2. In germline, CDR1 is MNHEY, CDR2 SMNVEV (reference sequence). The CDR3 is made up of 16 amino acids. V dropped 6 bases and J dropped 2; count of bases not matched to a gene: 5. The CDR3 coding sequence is TGTGCCAGCAGGCGACTAGCGGGGGGCCACACAGATACGCAGTATTTT. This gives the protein CASRRLAGGHTDTQYF.